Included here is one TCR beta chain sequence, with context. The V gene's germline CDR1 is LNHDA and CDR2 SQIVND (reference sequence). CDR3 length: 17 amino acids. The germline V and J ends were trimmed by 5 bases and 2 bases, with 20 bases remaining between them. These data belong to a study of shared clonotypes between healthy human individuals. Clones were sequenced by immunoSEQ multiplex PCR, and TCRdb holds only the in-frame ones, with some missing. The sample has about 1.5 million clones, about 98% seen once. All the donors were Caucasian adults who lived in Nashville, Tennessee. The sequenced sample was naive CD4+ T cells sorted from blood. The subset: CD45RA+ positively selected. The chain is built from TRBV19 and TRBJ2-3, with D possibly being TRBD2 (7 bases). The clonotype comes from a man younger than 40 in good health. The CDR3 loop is CASSPPWAGDYTDTQYF. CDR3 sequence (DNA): TGTGCCAGTAGTCCTCCCTGGGCAGGGGACTACACAGATACGCAGTATTTT.